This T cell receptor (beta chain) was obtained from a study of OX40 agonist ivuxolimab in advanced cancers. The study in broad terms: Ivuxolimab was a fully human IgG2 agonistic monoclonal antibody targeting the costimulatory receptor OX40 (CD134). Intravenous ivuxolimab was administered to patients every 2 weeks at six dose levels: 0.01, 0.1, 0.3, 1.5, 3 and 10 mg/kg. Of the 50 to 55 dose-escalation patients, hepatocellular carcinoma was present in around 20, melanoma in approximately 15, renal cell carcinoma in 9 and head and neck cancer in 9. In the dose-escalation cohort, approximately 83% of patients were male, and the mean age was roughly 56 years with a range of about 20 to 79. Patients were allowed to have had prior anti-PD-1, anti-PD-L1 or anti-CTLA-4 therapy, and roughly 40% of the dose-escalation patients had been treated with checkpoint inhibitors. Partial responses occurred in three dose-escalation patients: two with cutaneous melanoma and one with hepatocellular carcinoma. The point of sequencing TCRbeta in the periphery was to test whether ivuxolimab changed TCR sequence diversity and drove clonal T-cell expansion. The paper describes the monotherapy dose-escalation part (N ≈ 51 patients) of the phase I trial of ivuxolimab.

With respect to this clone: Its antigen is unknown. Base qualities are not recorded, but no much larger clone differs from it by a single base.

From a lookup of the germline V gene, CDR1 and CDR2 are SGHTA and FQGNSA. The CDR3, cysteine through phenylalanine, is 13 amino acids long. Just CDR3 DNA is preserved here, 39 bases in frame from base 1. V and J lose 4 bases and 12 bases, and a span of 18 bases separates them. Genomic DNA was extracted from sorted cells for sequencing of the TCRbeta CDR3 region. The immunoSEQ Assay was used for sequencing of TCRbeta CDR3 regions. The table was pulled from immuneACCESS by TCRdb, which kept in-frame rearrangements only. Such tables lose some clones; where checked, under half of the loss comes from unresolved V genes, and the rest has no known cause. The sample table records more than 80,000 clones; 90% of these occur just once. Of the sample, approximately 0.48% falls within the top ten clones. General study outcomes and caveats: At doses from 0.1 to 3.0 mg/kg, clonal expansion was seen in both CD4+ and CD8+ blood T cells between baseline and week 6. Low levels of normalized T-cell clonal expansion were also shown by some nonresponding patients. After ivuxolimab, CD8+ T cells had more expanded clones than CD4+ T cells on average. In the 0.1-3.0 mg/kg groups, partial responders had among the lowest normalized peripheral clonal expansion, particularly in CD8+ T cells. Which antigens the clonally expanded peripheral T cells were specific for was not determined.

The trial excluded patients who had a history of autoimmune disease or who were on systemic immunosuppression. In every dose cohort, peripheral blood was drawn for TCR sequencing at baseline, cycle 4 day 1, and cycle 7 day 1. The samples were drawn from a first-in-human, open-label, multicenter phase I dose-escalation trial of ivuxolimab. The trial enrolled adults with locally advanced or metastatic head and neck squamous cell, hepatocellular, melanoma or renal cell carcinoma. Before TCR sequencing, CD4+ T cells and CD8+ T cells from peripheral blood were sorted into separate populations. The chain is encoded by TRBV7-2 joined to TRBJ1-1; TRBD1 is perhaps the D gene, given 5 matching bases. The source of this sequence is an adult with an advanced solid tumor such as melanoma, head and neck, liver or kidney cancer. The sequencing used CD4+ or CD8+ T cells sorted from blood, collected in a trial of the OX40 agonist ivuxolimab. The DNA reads TGTGCCAGCAGCTCCCTCGGGACTGGGAGAACTTTCTTT. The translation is CASSSLGTGRTFF.